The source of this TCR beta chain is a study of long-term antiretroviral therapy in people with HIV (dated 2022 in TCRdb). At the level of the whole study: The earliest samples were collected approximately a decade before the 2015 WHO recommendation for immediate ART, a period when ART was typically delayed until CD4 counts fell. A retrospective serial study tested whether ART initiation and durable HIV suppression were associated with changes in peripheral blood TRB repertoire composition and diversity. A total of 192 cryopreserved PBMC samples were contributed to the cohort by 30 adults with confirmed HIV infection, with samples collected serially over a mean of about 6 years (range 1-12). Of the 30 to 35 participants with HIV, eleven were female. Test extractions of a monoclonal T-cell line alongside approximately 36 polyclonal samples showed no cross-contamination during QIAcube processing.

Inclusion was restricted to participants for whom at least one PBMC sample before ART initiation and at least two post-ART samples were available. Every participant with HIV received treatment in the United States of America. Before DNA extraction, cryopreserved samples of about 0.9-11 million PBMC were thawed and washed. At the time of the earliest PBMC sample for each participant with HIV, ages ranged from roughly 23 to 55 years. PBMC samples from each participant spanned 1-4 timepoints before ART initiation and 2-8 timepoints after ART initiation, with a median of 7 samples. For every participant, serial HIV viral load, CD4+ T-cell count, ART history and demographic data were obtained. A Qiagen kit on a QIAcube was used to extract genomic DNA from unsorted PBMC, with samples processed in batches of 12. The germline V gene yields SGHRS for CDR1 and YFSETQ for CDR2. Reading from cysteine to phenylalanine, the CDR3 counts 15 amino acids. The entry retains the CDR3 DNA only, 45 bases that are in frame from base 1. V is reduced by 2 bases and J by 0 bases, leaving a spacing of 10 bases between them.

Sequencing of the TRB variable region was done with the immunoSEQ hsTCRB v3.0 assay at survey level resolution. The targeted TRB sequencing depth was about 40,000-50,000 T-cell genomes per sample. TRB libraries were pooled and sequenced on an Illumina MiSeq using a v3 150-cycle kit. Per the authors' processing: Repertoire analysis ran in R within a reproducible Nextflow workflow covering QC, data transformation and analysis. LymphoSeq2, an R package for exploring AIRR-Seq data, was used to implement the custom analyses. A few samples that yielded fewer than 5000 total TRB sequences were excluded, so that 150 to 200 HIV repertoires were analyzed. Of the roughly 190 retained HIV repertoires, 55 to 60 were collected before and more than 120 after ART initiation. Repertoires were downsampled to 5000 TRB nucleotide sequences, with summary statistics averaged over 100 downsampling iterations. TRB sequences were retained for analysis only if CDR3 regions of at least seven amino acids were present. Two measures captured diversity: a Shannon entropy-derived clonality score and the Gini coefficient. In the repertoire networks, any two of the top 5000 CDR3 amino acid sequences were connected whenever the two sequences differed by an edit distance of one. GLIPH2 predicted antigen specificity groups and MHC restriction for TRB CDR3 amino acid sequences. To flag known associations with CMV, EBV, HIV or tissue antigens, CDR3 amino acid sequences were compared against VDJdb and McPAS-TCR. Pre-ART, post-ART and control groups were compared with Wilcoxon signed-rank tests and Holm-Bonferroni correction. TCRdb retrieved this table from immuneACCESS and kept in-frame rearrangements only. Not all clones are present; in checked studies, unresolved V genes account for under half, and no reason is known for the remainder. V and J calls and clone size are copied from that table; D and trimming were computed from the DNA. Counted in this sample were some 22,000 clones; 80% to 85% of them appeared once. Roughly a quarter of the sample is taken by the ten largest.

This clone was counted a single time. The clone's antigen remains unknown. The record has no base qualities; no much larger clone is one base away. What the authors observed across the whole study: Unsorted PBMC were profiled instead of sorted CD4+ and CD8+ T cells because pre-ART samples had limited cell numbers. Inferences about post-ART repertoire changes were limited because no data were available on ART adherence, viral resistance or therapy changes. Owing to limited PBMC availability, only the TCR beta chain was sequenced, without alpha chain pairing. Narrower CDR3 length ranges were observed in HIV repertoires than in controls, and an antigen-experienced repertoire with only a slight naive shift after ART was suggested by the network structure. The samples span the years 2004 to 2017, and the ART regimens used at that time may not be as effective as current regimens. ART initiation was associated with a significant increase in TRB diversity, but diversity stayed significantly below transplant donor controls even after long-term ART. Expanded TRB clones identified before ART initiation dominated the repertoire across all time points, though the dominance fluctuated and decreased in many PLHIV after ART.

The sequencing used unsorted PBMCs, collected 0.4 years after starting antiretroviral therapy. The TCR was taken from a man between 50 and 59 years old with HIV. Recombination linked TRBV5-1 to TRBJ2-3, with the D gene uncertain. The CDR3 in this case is CASSLRPESTDTQYF. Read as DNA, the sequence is TGCGCCAGCAGCTTAAGGCCAGAAAGCACAGATACGCAGTATTTT.